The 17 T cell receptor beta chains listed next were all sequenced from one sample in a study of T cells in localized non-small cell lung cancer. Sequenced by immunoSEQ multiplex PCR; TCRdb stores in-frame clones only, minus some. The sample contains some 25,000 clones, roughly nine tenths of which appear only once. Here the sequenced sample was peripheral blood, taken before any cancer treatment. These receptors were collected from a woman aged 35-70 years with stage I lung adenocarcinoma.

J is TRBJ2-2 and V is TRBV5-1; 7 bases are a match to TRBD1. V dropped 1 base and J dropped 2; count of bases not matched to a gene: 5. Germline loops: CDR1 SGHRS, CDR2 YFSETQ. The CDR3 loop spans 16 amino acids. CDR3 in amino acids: CASSLNRGLNTGELFF. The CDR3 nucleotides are TGCGCCAGCAGCTTGAACAGGGGCCTTAACACCGGGGAGCTGTTTTTT.

CDR3 bases: TGTGCCAGCAGTTACTCACCGAGGGCCGGCACAGATACGCAGTATTTT. This gives the protein CASSYSPRAGTDTQYF. The chain is built from TRBV6-5 and TRBJ2-3, with TRBD2 as a possible D gene (5 bases). This CDR3 spans 16 amino acids. V shed 0 bases and J shed 1 base, with 11 bases lying between them. The germline CDR1 and CDR2 sequences are MNHEY and SVGAGI.

CDR3 sequence: CASSLGEDYNEQFF. The CDR3 nucleotides are TGTGCCAGCAGCTTAGGGGAGGACTACAATGAGCAGTTCTTC. The rearrangement links TRBV7-7 to TRBJ2-1; TRBD2 might be the D (6 bases). This CDR3 region has 14 residues. Trimming took 1 base from V and 3 from J, leaving 7 bases between them. Germline CDR1 and CDR2: SSHAT and FNYEAQ (reference sequence).

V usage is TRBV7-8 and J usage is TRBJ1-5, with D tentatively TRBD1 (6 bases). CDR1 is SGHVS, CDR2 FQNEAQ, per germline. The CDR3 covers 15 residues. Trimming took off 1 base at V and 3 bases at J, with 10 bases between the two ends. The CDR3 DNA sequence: TGTGCCAGCAGCTTAGAACGGACAGCCAATCAGCCCCAGCATTTT. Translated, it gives CASSLERTANQPQHF.

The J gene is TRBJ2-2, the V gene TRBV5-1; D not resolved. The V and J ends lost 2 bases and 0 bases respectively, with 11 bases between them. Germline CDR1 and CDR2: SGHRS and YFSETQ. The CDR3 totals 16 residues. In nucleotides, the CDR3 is TGCGCCAGCAGCTTTACGACTGATACGAACACCGGGGAGCTGTTTTTT. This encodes CASSFTTDTNTGELFF.

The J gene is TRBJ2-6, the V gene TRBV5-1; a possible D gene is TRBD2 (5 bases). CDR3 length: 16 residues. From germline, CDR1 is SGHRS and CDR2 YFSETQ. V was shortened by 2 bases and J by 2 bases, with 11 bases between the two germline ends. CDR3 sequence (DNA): TGCGCCAGCAGCTTAAATCCGGGGACTGGGGCCAACGTCCTGACTTTC. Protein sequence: CASSLNPGTGANVLTF.

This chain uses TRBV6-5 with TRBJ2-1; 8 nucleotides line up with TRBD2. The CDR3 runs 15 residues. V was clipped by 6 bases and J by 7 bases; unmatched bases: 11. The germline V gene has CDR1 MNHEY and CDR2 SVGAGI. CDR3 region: CASSLTGTRGNEQFF. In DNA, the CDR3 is TGTGCCAGCAGCCTTACCGGGACTAGGGGGAATGAGCAGTTCTTC.

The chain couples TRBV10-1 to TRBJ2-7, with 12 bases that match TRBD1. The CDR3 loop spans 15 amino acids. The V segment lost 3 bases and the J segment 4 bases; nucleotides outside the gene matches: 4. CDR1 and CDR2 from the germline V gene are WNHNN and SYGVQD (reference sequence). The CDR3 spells CASSDGTGGPYEQYF. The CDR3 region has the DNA TGCGCCAGCAGTGATGGGACAGGGGGCCCGTACGAGCAGTACTTC.

The CDR3 reads CASSQGTGDYGYTF. CDR3 coding DNA: TGTGCCAGCAGCCAGGGGACAGGGGATTATGGCTACACCTTC. The genes are TRBV11-2 and TRBJ1-2; 10 bases line up with TRBD1. The germline CDR1 and CDR2 sequences are SGHAT and FQNNGV. V was clipped by 5 bases and J by 5 bases; unmatched bases: 5. CDR3 length: 14 residues. The entire variable domain, with the rest obtained from reference TRBV11-2 and TRBJ1-2, is as follows: EAGVAQSPRYKIIEKRQSVAFWCNPISGHATLYWYQQILGQGPKLLIQFQNNGVVDDSQLPKDRFSAERLKGVDSTLKIQPAKLEDSAVYLCASSQGTGDYGYTFGSGTRLTVV.

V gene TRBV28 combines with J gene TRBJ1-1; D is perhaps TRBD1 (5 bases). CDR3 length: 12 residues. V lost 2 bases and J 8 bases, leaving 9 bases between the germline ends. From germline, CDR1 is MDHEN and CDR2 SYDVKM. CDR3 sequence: CASSLLYREAFF. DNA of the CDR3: TGTGCCAGCAGTTTACTGTACAGGGAAGCTTTCTTT.

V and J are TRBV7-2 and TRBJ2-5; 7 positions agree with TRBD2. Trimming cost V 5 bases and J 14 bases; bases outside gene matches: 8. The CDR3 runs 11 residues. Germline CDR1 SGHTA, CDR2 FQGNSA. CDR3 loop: CASSLGRGDYF. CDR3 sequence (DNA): TGTGCCAGCAGCCTCGGACGGGGGGACTACTTC.

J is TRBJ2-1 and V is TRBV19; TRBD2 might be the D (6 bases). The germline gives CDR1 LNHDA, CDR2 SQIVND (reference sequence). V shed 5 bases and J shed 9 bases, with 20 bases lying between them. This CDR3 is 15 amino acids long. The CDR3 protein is CASSSFRESWGEQFF. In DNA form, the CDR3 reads TGTGCCAGTAGTTCCTTCCGGGAGAGCTGGGGTGAGCAGTTCTTC.

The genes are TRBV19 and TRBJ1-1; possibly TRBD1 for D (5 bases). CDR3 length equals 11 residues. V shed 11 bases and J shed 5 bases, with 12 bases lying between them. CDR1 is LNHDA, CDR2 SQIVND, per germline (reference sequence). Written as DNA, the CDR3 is TGTGCCGCAGGGAGGTTGACTGAAGCTTTCTTT. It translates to CAAGRLTEAFF.

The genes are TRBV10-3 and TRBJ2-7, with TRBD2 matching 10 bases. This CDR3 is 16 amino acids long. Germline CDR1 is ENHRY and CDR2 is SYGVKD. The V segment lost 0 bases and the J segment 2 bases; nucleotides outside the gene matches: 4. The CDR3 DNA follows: TGTGCCATCAGTGAGTCGGGAGCGGGAGGGCCCTACGAGCAGTACTTC. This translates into CAISESGAGGPYEQYF.

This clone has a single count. CDR3 residues: CAGRNPSYEQYF. CDR3 sequence (DNA): TGTGCCGGCCGGAACCCCTCCTACGAGCAGTACTTC. This sequence joins TRBV6-1 and TRBJ2-7; D is unclear. CDR3 length equals 12 residues. Trimming took 11 bases from V and 0 from J, leaving 11 bases between them. CDR1 and CDR2 from the germline V gene are MNHNS and SASEGT.

CDR3 amino acids: CAIRDRDLGDGYTF. CDR3 in DNA: TGTGCCATCCGGGACAGGGACCTTGGGGATGGCTACACCTTC. The J gene is TRBJ1-2, the V gene TRBV10-3; TRBD1 agrees at 9 bases. This CDR3 spans 14 amino acids. Trimming took 8 bases from V and 6 from J; bases not matched to a gene: 10. The germline gives CDR1 ENHRY, CDR2 SYGVKD.

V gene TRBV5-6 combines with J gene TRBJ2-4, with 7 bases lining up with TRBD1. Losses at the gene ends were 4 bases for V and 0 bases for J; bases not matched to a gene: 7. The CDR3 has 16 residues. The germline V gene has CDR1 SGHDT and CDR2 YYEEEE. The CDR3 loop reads CASSPGQLLAKNIQYF. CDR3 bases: TGTGCCAGCAGCCCGGGACAGCTCCTAGCCAAAAACATTCAGTACTTC.